This entry concerns a single TCR beta chain. RNA was extracted with the RNeasy kit, and a quantity of about 0.45 to 1 ug was reverse transcribed using random hexamers. TCRdb independently ran MiXCR on the immunoSEQ multiplex PCR reads; one entry per CDR3 protein. The sample lists 200,000 to 250,000 distinct CDR3 sequences; roughly 93% were seen once. The sample is drawn from a study of CD8 T cells in Susac syndrome. With 6 bases removed from V and 2 bases from J, the gap between germline ends came to 14 bases. The CDR3 length is 14 residues. From germline, CDR1 is MDHEN and CDR2 SYDVKM. This chain connects TRBV28 to TRBJ2-7; D possibly uses TRBD1 or TRBD2 (6 bases each). The clonotype originates from a human donor with Susac syndrome. The sequenced sample consisted of CD4+ T cells from PBMCs. The CDR3 reads CASSLYGGAYEQYF. For the CDR3, the DNA is TGTGCCAGCAGCCTATACGGGGGCGCCTACGAGCAGTACTTC.